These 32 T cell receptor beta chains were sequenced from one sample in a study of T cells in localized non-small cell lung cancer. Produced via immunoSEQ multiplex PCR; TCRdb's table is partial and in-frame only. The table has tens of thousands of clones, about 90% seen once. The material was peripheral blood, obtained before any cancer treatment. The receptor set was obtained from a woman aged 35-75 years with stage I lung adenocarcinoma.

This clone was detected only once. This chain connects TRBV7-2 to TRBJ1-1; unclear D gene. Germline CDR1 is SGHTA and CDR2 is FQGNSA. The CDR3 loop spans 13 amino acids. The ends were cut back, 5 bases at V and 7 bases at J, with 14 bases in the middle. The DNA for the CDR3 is TGTGCCAGCAGCCCTCTGGTGAACGGTGAAGCTTTCTTT. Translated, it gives CASSPLVNGEAFF.

The CDR3 protein is CASSRDREETQYF. The CDR3 nucleotides read TGTGCCAGCAGCCGCGACAGGGAAGAGACCCAGTACTTC. V and J are TRBV7-7 and TRBJ2-5; 7 nucleotides match TRBD1. The CDR3 covers 13 residues. Unmatched junction bases numbered 3, after V lost 5 bases and J lost 3 bases. The germline V gene encodes CDR1 SSHAT and CDR2 FNYEAQ (reference sequence). The full variable domain, its missing parts supplied by reference TRBV7-7 and TRBJ2-5, is GAGVSQSPRYKVTKRGQDVTLRCDPISSHATLYWYQQALGQGPEFLTYFNYEAQPDKSGLPSDRFSAERPEGSISTLTIQRTEQRDSAMYRCASSRDREETQYFGPGTRLLVL.

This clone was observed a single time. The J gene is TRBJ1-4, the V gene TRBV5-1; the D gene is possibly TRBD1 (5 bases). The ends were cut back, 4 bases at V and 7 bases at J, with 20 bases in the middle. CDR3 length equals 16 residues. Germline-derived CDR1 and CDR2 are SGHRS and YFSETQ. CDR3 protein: CASSTGGGQGGEKLFF. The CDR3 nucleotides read TGCGCCAGCAGCACAGGCGGTGGGCAGGGCGGTGAAAAACTGTTTTTT.

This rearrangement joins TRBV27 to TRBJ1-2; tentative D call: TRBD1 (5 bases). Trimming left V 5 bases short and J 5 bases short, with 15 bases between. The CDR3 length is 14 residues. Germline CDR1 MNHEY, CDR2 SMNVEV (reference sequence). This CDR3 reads CASSTLGTQYGYTF. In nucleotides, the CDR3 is TGTGCCAGCAGTACCCTCGGGACTCAATATGGCTACACCTTC.

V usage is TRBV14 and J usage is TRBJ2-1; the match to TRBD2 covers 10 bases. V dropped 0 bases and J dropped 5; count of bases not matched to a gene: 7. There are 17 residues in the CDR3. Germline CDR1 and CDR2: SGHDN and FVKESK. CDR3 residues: CASSQDNQGLANNEQFF. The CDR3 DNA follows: TGTGCCAGCAGCCAAGATAATCAGGGACTAGCGAACAATGAGCAGTTCTTC. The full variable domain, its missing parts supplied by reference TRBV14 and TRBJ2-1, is EAGVTQFPSHSVIEKGQTVTLRCDPISGHDNLYWYRRVMGKEIKFLLHFVKESKQDESGMPNNRFLAERTGGTYSTLKVQPAELEDSGVYFCASSQDNQGLANNEQFFGPGTRLTVL.

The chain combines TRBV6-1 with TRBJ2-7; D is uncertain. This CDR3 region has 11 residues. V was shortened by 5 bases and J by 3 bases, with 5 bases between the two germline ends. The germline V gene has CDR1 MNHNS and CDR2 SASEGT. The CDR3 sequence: CASSHNYEQYF. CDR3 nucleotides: TGTGCCAGCAGTCATAACTACGAGCAGTACTTC.

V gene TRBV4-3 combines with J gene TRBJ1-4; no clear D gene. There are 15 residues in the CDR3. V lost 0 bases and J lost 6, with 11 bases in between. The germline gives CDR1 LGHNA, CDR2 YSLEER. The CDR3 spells CASSQEGGFDEKLFF. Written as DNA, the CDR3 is TGCGCCAGCAGCCAAGAAGGAGGGTTCGATGAAAAACTGTTTTTT.

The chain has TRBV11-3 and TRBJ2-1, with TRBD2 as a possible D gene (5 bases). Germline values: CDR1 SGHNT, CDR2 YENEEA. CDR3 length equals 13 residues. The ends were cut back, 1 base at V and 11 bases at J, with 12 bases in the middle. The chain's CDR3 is CASSLGPSSKQFF. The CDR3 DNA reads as TGTGCCAGCAGCTTAGGCCCTAGCAGTAAGCAGTTCTTC. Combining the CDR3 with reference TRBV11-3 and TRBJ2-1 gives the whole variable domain EAGVVQSPRYKIIEKKQPVAFWCNPISGHNTLYWYLQNLGQGPELLIRYENEEAVDDSQLPKDRFSAERLKGVDSTLKIQPAELGDSAVYLCASSLGPSSKQFFGPGTRLTVL.

The CDR3 loop is CASSPGLAAYNEQFF. In DNA, the CDR3 is TGTGCCAGTAGTCCGGGACTAGCGGCCTACAATGAGCAGTTCTTC. The chain combines TRBV19 with TRBJ2-1; 11 bases are a match to TRBD2. The CDR3 is 15 amino acids. Losses at the gene ends were 5 bases for V and 2 bases for J; bases not matched to a gene: 2. From germline, CDR1 is LNHDA and CDR2 SQIVND (reference sequence).

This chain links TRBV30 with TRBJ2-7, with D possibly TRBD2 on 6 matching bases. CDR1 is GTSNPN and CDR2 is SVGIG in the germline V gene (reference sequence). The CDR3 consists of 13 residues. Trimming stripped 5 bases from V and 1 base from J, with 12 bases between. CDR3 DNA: TGTGCCTGGGGGGGACTGGGGTCCTACGAGCAGTACTTC. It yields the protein CAWGGLGSYEQYF.

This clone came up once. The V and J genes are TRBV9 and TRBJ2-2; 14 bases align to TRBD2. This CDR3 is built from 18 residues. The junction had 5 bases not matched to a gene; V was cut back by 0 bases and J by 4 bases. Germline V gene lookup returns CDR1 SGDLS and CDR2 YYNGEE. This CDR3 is CASSVGLAGGPGTGELFF. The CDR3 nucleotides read TGTGCCAGCAGCGTAGGACTAGCGGGAGGGCCGGGCACCGGGGAGCTGTTTTTT.

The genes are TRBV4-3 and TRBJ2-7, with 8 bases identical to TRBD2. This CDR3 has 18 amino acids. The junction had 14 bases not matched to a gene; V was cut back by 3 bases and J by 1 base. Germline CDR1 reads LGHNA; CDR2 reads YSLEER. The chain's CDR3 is CASSQAGFGAGASYEQYF. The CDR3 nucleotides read TGCGCCAGCAGCCAGGCGGGATTTGGAGCGGGGGCATCCTACGAGCAGTACTTC.

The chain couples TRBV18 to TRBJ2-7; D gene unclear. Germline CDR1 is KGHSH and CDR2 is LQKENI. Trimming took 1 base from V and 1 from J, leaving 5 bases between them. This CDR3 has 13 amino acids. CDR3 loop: CASSPQVSYEQYF. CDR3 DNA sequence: TGTGCCAGCTCACCACAGGTTTCCTACGAGCAGTACTTC.

The CDR3 region has the DNA TGTGCCAGCAGCGTAGGGGCGGCGGATGCCACAGATACGCAGTATTTT. It translates to CASSVGAADATDTQYF. This chain joins TRBV9 and TRBJ2-3, with D unclear. Germline V gene sequence: CDR1 SGDLS, CDR2 YYNGEE. The CDR3 contains 16 residues. V shed 0 bases and J shed 2 bases, with 13 bases lying between them.

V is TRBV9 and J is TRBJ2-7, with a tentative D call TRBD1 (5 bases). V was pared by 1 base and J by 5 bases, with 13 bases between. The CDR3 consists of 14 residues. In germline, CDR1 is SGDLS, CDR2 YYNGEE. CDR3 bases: TGTGCCAGCAGCGTACATGCGACACAGGACGAGCAGTACTTC. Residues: CASSVHATQDEQYF.

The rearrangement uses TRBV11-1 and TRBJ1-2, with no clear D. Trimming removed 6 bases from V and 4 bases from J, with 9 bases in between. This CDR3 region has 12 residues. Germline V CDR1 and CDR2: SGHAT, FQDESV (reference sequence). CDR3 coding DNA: TGTGCCAGCAGTCTAGGAAGCTATGGCTACACCTTC. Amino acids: CASSLGSYGYTF.

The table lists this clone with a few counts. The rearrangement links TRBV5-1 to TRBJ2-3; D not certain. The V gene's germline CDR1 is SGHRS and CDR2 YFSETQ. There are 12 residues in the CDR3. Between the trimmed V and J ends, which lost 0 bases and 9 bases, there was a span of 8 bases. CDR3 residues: CASSLGAETQYF. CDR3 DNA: TGCGCCAGCAGCTTGGGGGCGGAGACGCAGTATTTT.

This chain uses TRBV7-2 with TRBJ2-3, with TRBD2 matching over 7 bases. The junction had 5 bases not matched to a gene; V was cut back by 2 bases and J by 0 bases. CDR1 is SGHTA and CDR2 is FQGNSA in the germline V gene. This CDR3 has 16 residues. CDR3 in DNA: TGTGCCAGCAGCTTAATGAGCGGGGTTAGCACAGATACGCAGTATTTT. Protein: CASSLMSGVSTDTQYF. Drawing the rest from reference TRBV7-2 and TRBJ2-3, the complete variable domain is GAGVSQSPSNKVTEKGKDVELRCDPISGHTALYWYRQSLGQGLEFLIYFQGNSAPDKSGLPSDRFSAERTGGSVSTLTIQRTQQEDSAVYLCASSLMSGVSTDTQYFGPGTRLTVL.

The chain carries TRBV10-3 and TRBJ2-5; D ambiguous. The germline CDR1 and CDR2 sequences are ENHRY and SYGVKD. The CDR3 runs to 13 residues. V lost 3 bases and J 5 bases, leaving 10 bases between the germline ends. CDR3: CAISDGVGETQYF. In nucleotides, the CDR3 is TGTGCCATCAGTGATGGGGTGGGGGAGACCCAGTACTTC.

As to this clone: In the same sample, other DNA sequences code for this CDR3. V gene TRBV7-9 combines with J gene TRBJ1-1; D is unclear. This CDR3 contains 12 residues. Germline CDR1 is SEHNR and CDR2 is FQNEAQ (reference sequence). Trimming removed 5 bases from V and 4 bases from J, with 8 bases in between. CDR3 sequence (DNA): TGTGCCAGCAGCCTGCTCGGCACTGAAGCTTTCTTT. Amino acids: CASSLLGTEAFF. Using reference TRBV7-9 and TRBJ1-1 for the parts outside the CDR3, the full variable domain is DTGVSQNPRHKITKRGQNVTFRCDPISEHNRLYWYRQTLGQGPEFLTYFQNEAQLEKSRLLSDRFSAERPKGSFSTLEIQRTEQGDSAMYLCASSLLGTEAFFGQGTRLTVV.

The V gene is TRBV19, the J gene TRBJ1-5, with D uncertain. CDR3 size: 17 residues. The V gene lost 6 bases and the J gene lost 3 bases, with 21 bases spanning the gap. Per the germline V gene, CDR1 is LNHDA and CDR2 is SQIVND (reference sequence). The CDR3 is CASSIYPARWDNQPQHF. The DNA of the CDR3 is TGTGCCAGTAGCATCTACCCCGCCCGGTGGGACAATCAGCCCCAGCATTTT.

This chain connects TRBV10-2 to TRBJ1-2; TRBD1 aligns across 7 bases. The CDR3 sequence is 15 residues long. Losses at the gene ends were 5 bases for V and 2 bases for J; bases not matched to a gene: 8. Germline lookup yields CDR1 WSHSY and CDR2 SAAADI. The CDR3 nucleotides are TGCGCCAGCAGTTTAACCGGGACAGAGAACTATGGCTACACCTTC. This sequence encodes CASSLTGTENYGYTF.

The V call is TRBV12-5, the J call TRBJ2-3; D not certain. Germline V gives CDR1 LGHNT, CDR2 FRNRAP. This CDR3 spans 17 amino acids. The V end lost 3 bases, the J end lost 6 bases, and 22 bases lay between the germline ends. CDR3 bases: TGTGCTAGTGGTTTTTGTCGTCTCTCCAGTTTCTTGGATACGCAGTATTTT. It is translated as CASGFCRLSSFLDTQYF.

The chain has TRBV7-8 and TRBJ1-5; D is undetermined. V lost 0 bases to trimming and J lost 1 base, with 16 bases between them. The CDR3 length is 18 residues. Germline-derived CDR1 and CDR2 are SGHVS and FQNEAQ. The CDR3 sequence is CASSLARIGMGSNQPQHF. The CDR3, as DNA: TGTGCCAGCAGCTTAGCTCGGATAGGGATGGGGAGCAATCAGCCCCAGCATTTT.

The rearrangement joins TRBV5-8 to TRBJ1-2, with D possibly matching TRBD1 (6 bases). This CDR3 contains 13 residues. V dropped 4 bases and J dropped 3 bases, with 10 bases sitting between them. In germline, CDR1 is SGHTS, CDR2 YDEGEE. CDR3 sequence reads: CASSATGDYGYTF. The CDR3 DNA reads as TGTGCCAGCAGCGCGACAGGAGACTATGGCTACACCTTC.

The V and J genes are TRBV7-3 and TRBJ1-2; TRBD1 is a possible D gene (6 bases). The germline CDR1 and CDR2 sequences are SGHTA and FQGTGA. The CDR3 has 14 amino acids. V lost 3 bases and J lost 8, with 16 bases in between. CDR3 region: CASSFLVRGSGYTF. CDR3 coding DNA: TGTGCCAGCAGCTTCCTTGTCAGGGGAAGCGGCTACACCTTC.

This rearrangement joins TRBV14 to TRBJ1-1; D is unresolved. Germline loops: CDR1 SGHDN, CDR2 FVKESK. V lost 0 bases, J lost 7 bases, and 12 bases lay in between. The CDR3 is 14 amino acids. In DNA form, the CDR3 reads TGTGCCAGCAGCCAAGAAGCACGGACCAGTGAAGCTTTCTTT. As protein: CASSQEARTSEAFF.

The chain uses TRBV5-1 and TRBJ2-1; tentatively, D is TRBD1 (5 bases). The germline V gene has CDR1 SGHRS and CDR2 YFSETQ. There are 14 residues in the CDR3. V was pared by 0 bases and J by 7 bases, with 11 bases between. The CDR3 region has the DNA TGCGCCAGCAGCTTGGATATAGGGGATAATGAGCAGTTCTTC. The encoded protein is CASSLDIGDNEQFF.

Here the CDR3 reads CAWSVGFGEKLFF. The CDR3 DNA reads as TGTGCCTGGAGTGTAGGGTTCGGTGAAAAACTGTTTTTT. The chain combines TRBV30 with TRBJ1-4; D ambiguous. Trimming left V 0 bases short and J 7 bases short, with 9 bases between. Germline-derived CDR1 and CDR2 are GTSNPN and SVGIG (reference sequence). CDR3 length: 13 residues.

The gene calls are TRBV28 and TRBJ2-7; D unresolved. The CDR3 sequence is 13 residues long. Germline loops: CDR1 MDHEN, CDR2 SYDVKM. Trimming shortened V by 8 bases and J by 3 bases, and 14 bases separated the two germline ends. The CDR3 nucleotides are TGTGCCAGCTCCACCCCGGCGAACTACGAGCAGTACTTC. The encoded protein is CASSTPANYEQYF.

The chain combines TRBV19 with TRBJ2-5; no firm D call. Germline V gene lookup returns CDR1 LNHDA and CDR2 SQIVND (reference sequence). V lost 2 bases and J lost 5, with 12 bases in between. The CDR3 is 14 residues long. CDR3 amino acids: CASSIFSSAETQYF. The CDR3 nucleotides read TGTGCCAGTAGTATATTCTCGAGTGCCGAGACCCAGTACTTC.

This CDR3 is CASRDRGVEKLFF. The DNA of the CDR3 is TGTGCCAGCCGGGACAGGGGCGTTGAAAAACTGTTTTTT. The chain employs TRBV6-1 and TRBJ1-4; TRBD1 matches 10 bases. The CDR3 covers 13 residues. Looked up from germline, CDR1 is MNHNS and CDR2 is SASEGT. With V trimmed by 8 bases and J by 7 bases, 4 bases remained unmatched.